The 17 T cell receptor beta chains in this list originate from one sample, sequenced in a study of OX40 agonist ivuxolimab in advanced cancers. Method: immunoSEQ multiplex PCR; TCRdb's copy keeps in-frame clones and lacks some. Counted here are 73,000 or so clones, 92% occurring once; the ten biggest clones make up 0.4% to 0.5%. The sample was CD4+ or CD8+ T cells sorted from blood, taken in a trial of the OX40 agonist ivuxolimab. The source of these receptors is an adult with an advanced solid tumor such as melanoma, head and neck, liver or kidney cancer.

The chain joins TRBV19 to TRBJ2-7; the D gene is possibly TRBD1 (5 bases). The CDR3 runs to 12 residues. V was pared by 5 bases and J by 6 bases, with 11 bases between. From germline, CDR1 is LNHDA and CDR2 SQIVND (reference sequence). The DNA of the CDR3 is TGTGCCAGTAGTTCCGACAGACGCGAGCAGTACTTC. This translates into CASSSDRREQYF.

V and J are TRBV19 and TRBJ1-5; D unclear. V was trimmed by 7 bases and J by 7 bases, leaving 14 bases between them. This CDR3 contains 13 residues. CDR1 and CDR2 (germline): LNHDA, SQIVND (reference sequence). This CDR3 reads CASNLGVKQPQHF. The CDR3 DNA follows: TGTGCCAGTAACCTGGGAGTGAAACAGCCCCAGCATTTT.

J is TRBJ2-6 and V is TRBV2; maybe TRBD2 (5 bases). The CDR3 spans 16 residues. V lost 8 bases and J 0 bases, leaving 14 bases between the germline ends. Germline V lookup: CDR1 SNHLY, CDR2 FYNNEI. CDR3 amino acids: CASAGRITSGANVLTF. The DNA of the CDR3 is TGTGCCAGCGCGGGCAGGATCACCTCTGGGGCCAACGTCCTGACTTTC.

CDR3 region: CASSPGTGFPEAFF. In nucleotides, the CDR3 is TGTGCCAGCAGTCCAGGGACAGGGTTCCCTGAAGCTTTCTTT. The chain joins TRBV28 to TRBJ1-1; 9 bases fit TRBD1. The CDR3 consists of 14 residues. CDR1 is MDHEN, CDR2 SYDVKM, per germline. V shed 5 bases and J 6 bases; nucleotides not matched to a gene: 7.

V and J are TRBV12-5 and TRBJ2-5; 8 positions match TRBD1. Trimming removed 4 bases from V and 5 bases from J; junction bases left unmatched: 3. Germline-derived CDR1 and CDR2 are LGHNT and FRNRAP. This CDR3 spans 13 amino acids. The CDR3 region is CASGWTGMETQYF. CDR3 nucleotide sequence: TGTGCTAGTGGTTGGACAGGGATGGAGACCCAGTACTTC.

The CDR3 protein is CATLEQGAGMDTEAFF. The CDR3 DNA reads as TGTGCCACACTCGAACAGGGGGCAGGAATGGACACTGAAGCTTTCTTT. The V call is TRBV19, the J call TRBJ1-1, with 9 bases matching TRBD1. Per the germline V gene, CDR1 is LNHDA and CDR2 is SQIVND (reference sequence). The V segment lost 10 bases and the J segment 3 bases; nucleotides outside the gene matches: 15. CDR3 length equals 16 residues.

This chain joins TRBV29-1 and TRBJ2-3, with 9 bases identical to TRBD2. The CDR3 totals 13 residues. V was clipped by 6 bases and J by 3 bases; unmatched bases: 4. The germline V gene has CDR1 SQVTM and CDR2 ANQGSEA. This chain's CDR3 is CSVVLAGTDTQYF. The DNA for the CDR3 is TGCAGCGTGGTCCTAGCGGGGACAGATACGCAGTATTTT.

The rearrangement links TRBV5-4 to TRBJ2-1, with 10 bases fitting TRBD2. Germline V gene lookup returns CDR1 SGHNT and CDR2 YYREEE (reference sequence). The CDR3 sequence is 16 residues long. J was trimmed by 2 bases and V by 7 bases; bases with no gene match: 9. CDR3: CASPGRTSGPYNEQFF. DNA of the CDR3: TGTGCCAGCCCCGGCCGGACTAGCGGCCCCTACAATGAGCAGTTCTTC.

This chain joins TRBV5-4 and TRBJ2-7; 9 bases are shared with TRBD2. This CDR3 is built from 14 residues. Unmatched junction bases numbered 4, after V lost 2 bases and J lost 4 bases. CDR1 is SGHNT, CDR2 YYREEE, per germline (reference sequence). CDR3 in DNA: TGTGCCAGCAGCTTCTTCGCGGGAGGGTACGAGCAGTACTTC. Encoded protein: CASSFFAGGYEQYF.

The chain links TRBV19 to TRBJ2-5; possibly TRBD2 for D (6 bases). The germline V and J ends were trimmed by 4 bases and 2 bases, with 11 bases remaining between them. The CDR3 contains 14 residues. CDR1 is LNHDA and CDR2 is SQIVND in the germline V gene (reference sequence). The CDR3 DNA follows: TGTGCCAGTAGTAGTCGGGAGATACAAGAGACCCAGTACTTC. Amino acids: CASSSREIQETQYF. Full variable domain (remainder filled in from reference TRBV19 and TRBJ2-5): DGGITQSPKYLFRKEGQNVTLSCEQNLNHDAMYWYRQDPGQGLRLIYYSQIVNDFQKGDIAEGYSVSREKKESFPLTVTSAQKNPTAFYLCASSSREIQETQYFGPGTRLLVL.

The chain combines TRBV5-4 with TRBJ2-7; D is ambiguous. Trimming cost V 4 bases and J 7 bases, with 18 bases left between them. The germline CDR1 and CDR2 sequences are SGHNT and YYREEE (reference sequence). The CDR3 contains 14 residues. Here the CDR3 reads CASSQPGPPREQYF. CDR3 coding DNA: TGTGCCAGCAGCCAACCGGGCCCCCCCCGAGAGCAGTACTTC. The whole variable domain, remainder taken from reference TRBV5-4 and TRBJ2-7, is ETGVTQSPTHLIKTRGQQVTLRCSSQSGHNTVSWYQQALGQGPQFIFQYYREEENGRGNFPPRFSGLQFPNYSSELNVNALELDDSALYLCASSQPGPPREQYFGPGTRLTVT.

The rearrangement uses TRBV2 and TRBJ1-4; the D is unclear. Germline CDR1 and CDR2: SNHLY and FYNNEI. V lost 5 bases, J lost 5 bases, and 12 bases lay in between. There are 14 residues in the CDR3. This chain's CDR3 is CASSNTGLNEKLFF. The CDR3 DNA reads TGTGCCAGCAGTAACACGGGTCTGAATGAAAAACTGTTTTTT.

This chain connects TRBV29-1 to TRBJ1-1; the match to TRBD1 covers 7 bases. V trimming: 4 bases; J trimming: 5 bases; junction bases outside the gene matches: 10. This CDR3 is built from 14 residues. CDR1 SQVTM and CDR2 ANQGSEA come from the germline V gene. CDR3 residues: CSVGGQFSSTEAFF. In DNA form, the CDR3 reads TGCAGCGTTGGGGGACAGTTTAGTTCAACTGAAGCTTTCTTT.

The chain joins TRBV2 to TRBJ2-6, with D maybe TRBD1 (5 bases). Germline loops: CDR1 SNHLY, CDR2 FYNNEI. The CDR3 contains 13 residues. The V gene lost 8 bases and the J gene lost 4 bases, with 9 bases spanning the gap. CDR3 sequence: CASQGGGANVLTF. The CDR3 DNA is TGTGCCAGCCAGGGCGGCGGGGCCAACGTCCTGACTTTC.

This sequence joins TRBV11-2 and TRBJ1-2; D perhaps matches TRBD1 (5 bases). CDR1 is SGHAT and CDR2 is FQNNGV in the germline V gene. V lost 5 bases and J 0 bases, leaving 13 bases between the germline ends. CDR3 length equals 15 residues. The CDR3 protein is CASSAVAGANYGYTF. The CDR3 region has the DNA TGTGCCAGCAGCGCGGTAGCGGGGGCTAACTATGGCTACACCTTC. The full variable domain, its missing parts supplied by reference TRBV11-2 and TRBJ1-2, is EAGVAQSPRYKIIEKRQSVAFWCNPISGHATLYWYQQILGQGPKLLIQFQNNGVVDDSQLPKDRFSAERLKGVDSTLKIQPAKLEDSAVYLCASSAVAGANYGYTFGSGTRLTVV.

This chain links TRBV6-1 with TRBJ2-1; 9 bases line up with TRBD2. Germline assignment: CDR1 MNHNS and CDR2 SASEGT. This CDR3 is built from 15 residues. Germline trimming cut 6 bases from V and 0 bases from J; bases unmatched to any gene: 3. The CDR3 DNA reads TGTGCCAGCAGGCTAGCGGGAATCTCCTACAATGAGCAGTTCTTC. The encoded protein is CASRLAGISYNEQFF.

This clone was detected only once. The chain couples TRBV20-1 to TRBJ1-2; D possibly corresponds to TRBD1 (5 bases). The V end lost 2 bases, the J end lost 6 bases, and 7 bases lay between the germline ends. CDR3 length: 11 residues. CDR1 is DFQATT and CDR2 is SNEGSKA in the germline V gene (reference sequence). The CDR3 DNA follows: TGCAGTGCTAGACAGGGAAATGGCTACACCTTC. It translates to CSARQGNGYTF.